The T cell receptor (beta chain) described here comes from a study of circulating CD8 cells and anti-PD-1 response in melanoma. Study observations and caveats: Replicates were generally not done for experiments. Published repertoire comparisons used only baseline and M1 samples from a small cohort with few responders. Under 7.5% of TRB clonotypes were shared between subsets at M1. DNEG was most diverse; TIGIT repertoires were least diverse.

The CDR3 is 11 amino acids. The V gene lost 8 bases and the J gene lost 6 bases, with 12 bases spanning the gap. Germline-derived CDR1 and CDR2 are SQVTM and ANQGSEA. This clonotype rates as large. Its antigen remains unidentified. Using 15 ng of total RNA, TCR libraries were made with the QIAseq Immune Repertoire TCR panel. TCRdb reprocessed the reads via MiXCR and lists one record per CDR3 protein. The table has some 580 distinct CDR3 sequences, around 7.6% seen once. Sorting of live CD3+CD8+TCRalphabeta+ cells by PD-1 and/or TIGIT gave four subsets. This chain uses TRBV29-1 with TRBJ2-3; D is perhaps TRBD2 (5 bases). The specimen comprised CD8+ T cells from PBMCs, sampled at baseline or after one month of anti-PD-1 therapy (not recorded which). This clonotype originated in a human donor with melanoma. CDR3 in DNA: TGCAGCTTCCTAGCCACGGATACGCAGTATTTT. Amino acids: CSFLATDTQYF.